This T cell receptor beta chain was captured by sequencing in a study of regulatory T cells in long-lasting Graves disease. Study-level points and caveats: Patients with persistent disease showed a bias toward TRBV28, TRBJ1-2 and TRBJ2-5. Having few samples may have compromised the accuracy.

Time point indicated: newly diagnosed GD, antithyroid drugs for less than 3 months. The authors made the TCR library using RNA they extracted from PBMCs. The authors drew patients from an endocrinology department in Xi'an, China. This clonotype was recorded at least ten times. Its specificity is not known. The TCR beta library used iRepertoire HTBI primers with Arm-PCR amplification of CDR3. One entry per CDR3 protein results from TCRdb running MiXCR on the multiplex PCR reads. This repertoire shows 240,000 or so distinct CDR3 sequences, 20% to 25% found once; its top ten account for approximately 15%. The CDR3 consists of 13 residues. Germline V gene lookup returns CDR1 MNHEY and CDR2 SVGEGT. Deletions cut 5 bases from V and 5 bases from J, with 11 bases between.

This TCR was sampled from a female donor with Graves disease. Sample: peripheral blood mononuclear cells (PBMCs), taken at new diagnosis, from a patient treated with antithyroid drugs. The rearrangement uses TRBV6-2 or TRBV6-3 and TRBJ2-3, with no clear D. This CDR3 is CASSEELLDTQYF. The CDR3 DNA reads TGTGCCAGCAGTGAGGAGTTGTTAGATACGCAGTATTTT.